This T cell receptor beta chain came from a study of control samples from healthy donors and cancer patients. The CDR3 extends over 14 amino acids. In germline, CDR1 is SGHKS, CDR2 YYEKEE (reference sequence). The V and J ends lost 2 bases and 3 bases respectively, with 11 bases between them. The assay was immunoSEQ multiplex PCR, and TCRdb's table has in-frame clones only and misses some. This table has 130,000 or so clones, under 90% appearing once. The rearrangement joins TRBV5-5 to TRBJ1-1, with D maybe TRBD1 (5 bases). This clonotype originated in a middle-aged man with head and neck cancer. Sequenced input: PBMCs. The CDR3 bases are TGTGCCAGCAGCTTCGGGGCCGGGGACACTGAAGCTTTCTTT. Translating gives CASSFGAGDTEAFF.